The 13 T cell receptor beta chains below all came from one sample that was sequenced in a study of blood T cells in healthy people across ages (dated by TCRdb to about 2015). Library preparation was by 5' RACE. Sequencing was performed on an Illumina HiSeq 2500. A second PCR of about 7 to 12 cycles was run with a J-beta primer mix and a sample-barcoded 5' primer. The public reads were run again by TCRdb, first through fastp at Q25 and then through MiXCR, and only productive beta chains were kept. For every CDR3 protein sequence, its rows merge into one entry that carries the most common genes and DNA. The sample table shows 800,000 to 1,000,000 distinct CDR3 sequences, and roughly 50% are seen once. The ten largest clonotypes hold about an eighth of the sample. Sequenced: blood. The receptors shown here come from a man aged 30 to 39 in good health.

This clonotype has only one observation. CDR3 DNA sequence: TGTGCCAGCAGCTCGGTGGTTGAGCAGTTCTTC. Residues: CASSSVVEQFF. This sequence joins TRBV7-2 and TRBJ2-1; D is undetermined. This CDR3 comprises 11 residues. The V end lost 4 bases, the J end lost 9 bases, and 7 bases lay between the germline ends. The germline V gene encodes CDR1 SGHTA and CDR2 FQGNSA.

The rearrangement uses TRBV6-5 and TRBJ1-5; no clear D. The length of the CDR3 is 13 residues. V was clipped by 0 bases and J by 9 bases, with 9 bases between them. Germline V gene sequence: CDR1 MNHEY, CDR2 SVGAGI. The chain's CDR3 is CASSYSALWPQHF. For the CDR3, the DNA is TGTGCCAGCAGTTACTCAGCATTGTGGCCCCAGCATTTT.

Written as DNA, the CDR3 is TGTGCCAGCAGCTTATCGAGGGGGGGATTCAGAGATACGCAGTATTTT. This codes for CASSLSRGGFRDTQYF. The chain uses TRBV7-3 and TRBJ2-3; D is possibly TRBD2 (7 bases). This CDR3 contains 16 residues. The germline gives CDR1 SGHTA, CDR2 FQGTGA. V was clipped by 2 bases and J by 5 bases, with 17 bases between them.

The rearrangement uses TRBV18 and TRBJ2-1; the match to TRBD1 covers 10 bases. V shed 4 bases, J shed 8 bases, and the junction held 14 bases outside the gene matches. The CDR3 totals 17 residues. Germline values: CDR1 KGHSH, CDR2 LQKENI. The CDR3 DNA sequence: TGTGCCAGCTCACTCCTCTCGACAGGGGGCACTAGGGATGAGCAGTTCTTC. Protein: CASSLLSTGGTRDEQFF.

The rearrangement links TRBV10-2 to TRBJ1-2, with 7 positions matching TRBD1. Germline CDR1 is WSHSY and CDR2 is SAAADI. CDR3 length: 15 amino acids. V gave up 2 bases and J gave up 6 bases; unmatched junction bases: 9. The CDR3 DNA is TGCGCCAGCAGTGAGCTTCTTTCCGGGACAGATGGCTACACCTTC. Protein: CASSELLSGTDGYTF.

The table lists this clonotype with a few counts. The chain recombines TRBV27 with TRBJ1-2; 12 bases fit TRBD1. This CDR3 is 14 amino acids long. The V segment lost 5 bases and the J segment 7 bases; nucleotides outside the gene matches: 5. Germline loops: CDR1 MNHEY, CDR2 SMNVEV (reference sequence). CDR3 residues: CASSPGQGASGYTF. In DNA, the CDR3 is TGTGCCAGCAGTCCGGGACAGGGGGCCTCTGGCTACACCTTC.

This clonotype was detected only once. The CDR3 sequence: CSAKQGVHYGYTF. DNA of the CDR3: TGCAGTGCCAAACAGGGCGTACACTATGGCTACACCTTC. The chain joins TRBV20-1 to TRBJ1-2, with TRBD1 as a possible D gene (6 bases). Germline CDR1 DFQATT, CDR2 SNEGSKA (reference sequence). V was trimmed by 6 bases and J by 3 bases, leaving 14 bases between them. The CDR3 contains 13 residues.

This clonotype occurred a few times. The J gene is TRBJ1-1, the V gene TRBV5-1; no firm D call. The germline V and J ends were trimmed by 0 bases and 2 bases, with 8 bases remaining between them. The CDR3 has 14 residues. Germline V gene lookup returns CDR1 SGHRS and CDR2 YFSETQ. The CDR3 region is CASSLEWANTEAFF. The CDR3 DNA reads TGCGCCAGCAGCTTGGAATGGGCAAACACTGAAGCTTTCTTT. The full variable domain, with the rest looked up from reference TRBV5-1 and TRBJ1-1, is KAGVTQTPRYLIKTRGQQVTLSCSPISGHRSVSWYQQTPGQGLQFLFEYFSETQRNKGNFPGRFSGRQFSNSRSEMNVSTLELGDSALYLCASSLEWANTEAFFGQGTRLTVV.

The V and J genes are TRBV5-6 and TRBJ2-5, with a tentative D call TRBD1 (6 bases). Germline CDR1 is SGHDT and CDR2 is YYEEEE. The V end lost 0 bases, the J end lost 3 bases, and 9 bases lay between the germline ends. This CDR3 has 14 amino acids. The CDR3 DNA follows: TGTGCCAGCAGCTTGGCCCCAGGGGAAGAGACCCAGTACTTC. Its protein product is CASSLAPGEETQYF. Variable domain in full (rest from reference TRBV5-6 and TRBJ2-5): DAGVTQSPTHLIKTRGQQVTLRCSPKSGHDTVSWYQQALGQGPQFIFQYYEEEERQRGNFPDRFSGHQFPNYSSELNVNALLLGDSALYLCASSLAPGEETQYFGPGTRLLVL.

J is TRBJ2-2 and V is TRBV29-1; 7 positions match TRBD1. V lost 6 bases and J lost 6; bases outside the gene matches: 4. This CDR3 is 12 amino acids long. Germline values: CDR1 SQVTM, CDR2 ANQGSEA. CDR3 amino acids: CSVKQGPGELFF. The DNA for the CDR3 is TGCAGCGTCAAACAGGGGCCCGGGGAGCTGTTTTTT.

The CDR3 DNA follows: TGCAGCGTTGGACGGACAGGGTACTTTGAAGCTTTCTTT. Translation: CSVGRTGYFEAFF. The gene calls are TRBV29-1 and TRBJ1-1; 8 bases map to TRBD1. Germline V lookup: CDR1 SQVTM, CDR2 ANQGSEA. The CDR3 runs to 13 residues. V shed 4 bases, J shed 7 bases, and the junction held 8 bases outside the gene matches.

The chain combines TRBV7-9 with TRBJ1-2; D may be TRBD1 (6 bases). The CDR3 consists of 14 residues. The germline V and J ends were trimmed by 1 base and 8 bases, with 14 bases remaining between them. In germline, CDR1 is SEHNR, CDR2 FQNEAQ (reference sequence). This CDR3 is CASSLVQGPRGYTF. As DNA, the CDR3 is TGTGCCAGCAGCTTAGTACAGGGCCCGAGGGGCTACACCTTC. Together with reference TRBV7-9 and TRBJ1-2, the CDR3 gives the full variable domain: DTGVSQNPRHKITKRGQNVTFRCDPISEHNRLYWYRQTLGQGPEFLTYFQNEAQLEKSRLLSDRFSAERPKGSFSTLEIQRTEQGDSAMYLCASSLVQGPRGYTFGSGTRLTVV.

The V and J genes are TRBV2 and TRBJ1-2; 7 bases map to TRBD1. The CDR3 loop spans 15 amino acids. The germline V gene has CDR1 SNHLY and CDR2 FYNNEI. With 9 bases clipped from V and 3 bases from J, the junction kept 13 bases outside the gene matches. DNA for the CDR3: TGTGCCAGTGACAGGGAAGGTACTAGGTACTATGGCTACACCTTC. It translates to CASDREGTRYYGYTF. The full variable domain, in which reference TRBV2 and TRBJ1-2 provide the parts outside the CDR3, is EPEVTQTPSHQVTQMGQEVILRCVPISNHLYFYWYRQILGQKVEFLVSFYNNEISEKSEIFDDQFSVERPDGSNFTLKIRSTKLEDSAMYFCASDREGTRYYGYTFGSGTRLTVV.